This T cell receptor (beta chain) was documented in a study of blood T cell repertoires in COVID-19. The CDR3 consists of 14 residues. V lost 3 bases to trimming and J lost 5 bases, with 14 bases between them. The V gene's germline CDR1 is SGHKS and CDR2 YYEKEE (reference sequence). Per the study methods: Amplification of reference gene primers provided the estimated nucleated cell counts. Here immunoSEQ multiplex PCR was the method, and the copy in TCRdb shows in-frame clones only, minus some. D and trimming were read from the DNA, whereas the V and J calls and clone size are those reported in that table. The repertoire has 250,000 to 300,000 clones, 89% of them found once; the top ten carry 2% to 2.5%.

The source material was peripheral blood. The receptor's source is a man in his forties or fifties with acute or convalescent COVID-19. V is TRBV5-5 and J is TRBJ2-5; weak D call: TRBD1 (6 bases). CDR3 nucleotide sequence: TGTGCCAGCAGCTCCCAGGGGATTGAGGAGACCCAGTACTTC. Its translation is CASSSQGIEETQYF.